What follows are 22 T cell receptor beta chains derived from one specimen sequenced in a study of blood T cell repertoires in COVID-19. Method: immunoSEQ multiplex PCR; TCRdb's copy keeps in-frame clones and lacks some. The sample contains approximately 360,000 clones, roughly 90% of which appear only once. Sequenced: PBMCs or T cells enriched from blood (not recorded which). The receptors were sampled from a young woman with acute COVID-19.

The CDR3 region is CASSLPGQGVGRYTF. DNA for the CDR3: TGTGCCAGCAGCTTACCCGGACAGGGAGTTGGCCGCTACACCTTC. The V gene is TRBV7-9, the J gene TRBJ1-2, with 8 bases fitting TRBD1. Trimming cost V 2 bases and J 9 bases; bases outside gene matches: 11. Germline values: CDR1 SEHNR, CDR2 FQNEAQ (reference sequence). The CDR3 sequence is 15 residues long.

DNA of the CDR3: TGTGCCAGCAGTTTGGGGCAGGGTCCCAATCAGCCCCAGCATTTT. The encoded protein is CASSLGQGPNQPQHF. The V call is TRBV28, the J call TRBJ1-5, with D possibly matching TRBD1 (5 bases). CDR3 length equals 15 residues. V was cut by 3 bases and J by 3 bases, with 12 bases left in between. Germline-derived CDR1 and CDR2 are MDHEN and SYDVKM.

The V and J genes are TRBV4-3 and TRBJ2-5; the match to TRBD2 covers 10 bases. V was pared by 0 bases and J by 5 bases, with 21 bases of the junction left unmatched. Germline V CDR1 and CDR2: LGHNA, YSLEER. This CDR3 contains 21 residues. The CDR3: CASSQDLTPSGGAVILETQYF. The CDR3 DNA is TGCGCCAGCAGCCAAGATCTCACCCCCAGCGGGGGGGCCGTAATTCTCGAGACCCAGTACTTC.

V is TRBV7-9 and J is TRBJ1-2, with D perhaps TRBD1 (5 bases). Germline CDR1 SEHNR, CDR2 FQNEAQ (reference sequence). Trimming took 0 bases from V and 3 from J, leaving 11 bases between them. The CDR3 has 15 amino acids. CDR3 nucleotide sequence: TGTGCCAGCAGCTTAGCGGGGGGTACGGACTATGGCTACACCTTC. Protein: CASSLAGGTDYGYTF.

The chain has TRBV29-1 and TRBJ2-7, with 8 bases that match TRBD1. Trimming at V came to 7 bases and at J to 4 bases, leaving 6 bases not matched to a gene. CDR3 length equals 12 residues. The germline V gene has CDR1 SQVTM and CDR2 ANQGSEA. In nucleotides, the CDR3 is TGCAGCGGCCGACAGGGGAGGTACGAGCAGTACTTC. Translated: CSGRQGRYEQYF.

The rearrangement links TRBV20-1 to TRBJ1-5; D unclear. The length of the CDR3 is 15 residues. V was cut by 3 bases and J by 5 bases, with 17 bases left in between. Germline-derived CDR1 and CDR2 are DFQATT and SNEGSKA (reference sequence). The DNA of the CDR3 is TGCAGTGCTAGTGGGAGGACGGCAAATTATCAGCCCCAGCATTTT. Its translation is CSASGRTANYQPQHF.

This clone was detected once. This chain joins TRBV25-1 and TRBJ1-3; the D gene is possibly TRBD1 (5 bases). Per germline, CDR1 MGHDK and CDR2 SYGVNS. This CDR3 spans 14 amino acids. Trimming removed 8 bases at V and 4 bases at J, with 15 bases between. The CDR3 DNA reads TGTGCCAGCTCCCCGGGGGGGATCGGAAACACCATATATTTT. This translates into CASSPGGIGNTIYF. The full variable domain, completed using reference TRBV25-1 and TRBJ1-3, is EADIYQTPRYLVIGTGKKITLECSQTMGHDKMYWYQQDPGMELHLIHYSYGVNSTEKGDLSSESTVSRIRTEHFPLTLESARPSHTSQYLCASSPGGIGNTIYFGEGSWLTVV.

This chain joins TRBV6-2 or TRBV6-3 and TRBJ1-1, with 7 nucleotides matching TRBD1. With V trimmed by 4 bases and J by 1 base, 9 bases remained unmatched. The CDR3 is 16 residues long. Germline-derived CDR1 and CDR2 are MNHEY and SVGEGT. The CDR3, as DNA: TGTGCCAGCAGTTCCGCACTGGGACAGCAGAACACTGAAGCTTTCTTT. Encoded protein: CASSSALGQQNTEAFF.

The chain is built from TRBV19 and TRBJ2-5; 10 bases are a match to TRBD2. The CDR3 sequence is 16 residues long. V trimming: 4 bases; J trimming: 0 bases; junction bases outside the gene matches: 5. The V gene's germline CDR1 is LNHDA and CDR2 SQIVND (reference sequence). CDR3 sequence (DNA): TGTGCCAGTAGTACCCAGCGGGGGGGGTACCAAGAGACCCAGTACTTC. Residues: CASSTQRGGYQETQYF.

The chain links TRBV6-5 to TRBJ2-7, with 8 positions matching TRBD1. Germline V gene lookup returns CDR1 MNHEY and CDR2 SVGAGI. Unmatched junction bases numbered 9, after V lost 6 bases and J lost 2 bases. The CDR3 is made up of 15 amino acids. The CDR3 here is CASRAAGGFTYEQYF. In nucleotides, the CDR3 is TGTGCCAGCAGGGCGGCAGGGGGCTTCACCTACGAGCAGTACTTC.

This clone has a single count. The V call is TRBV29-1, the J call TRBJ1-3; D is perhaps TRBD1 (6 bases). The germline V gene encodes CDR1 SQVTM and CDR2 ANQGSEA. This CDR3 is built from 13 residues. V gave up 5 bases and J gave up 0 bases, with 8 bases separating them. The CDR3 sequence is CSVIQGSGNTIYF. CDR3 nucleotide sequence: TGCAGCGTTATACAGGGCTCTGGAAACACCATATATTTT.

The chain joins TRBV9 to TRBJ1-2, with a possible D match to TRBD1 (5 bases). V dropped 0 bases and J dropped 3 bases, with 12 bases sitting between them. The CDR3 is 15 amino acids. The germline gives CDR1 SGDLS, CDR2 YYNGEE. The CDR3 sequence is CASSVENGGDYGYTF. In nucleotides, the CDR3 is TGTGCCAGCAGCGTAGAAAACGGAGGGGACTATGGCTACACCTTC.

The chain joins TRBV7-3 to TRBJ1-1; possibly TRBD1 for D (5 bases). Trimming pared 2 bases from V and 3 bases from J, leaving 13 bases between. Germline loops: CDR1 SGHTA, CDR2 FQGTGA. The CDR3 has 15 amino acids. The CDR3 DNA is TGTGCCAGCAGCTTATCTGGGGCAGGGTACACTGAAGCTTTCTTT. It codes for CASSLSGAGYTEAFF.

This chain joins TRBV7-6 and TRBJ2-1; a possible D gene is TRBD2 (5 bases). In germline, CDR1 is SGHVS, CDR2 FNYEAQ. CDR3 length: 12 residues. Trimming removed 3 bases at V and 6 bases at J, with 6 bases between. The CDR3 DNA follows: TGTGCCAGCAGCTTCGGGATCAATGAGCAGTTCTTC. Its translation: CASSFGINEQFF.

The chain couples TRBV5-5 to TRBJ1-1, with 8 bases matching TRBD1. CDR1 SGHKS and CDR2 YYEKEE come from the germline V gene (reference sequence). V lost 2 bases to trimming and J lost 5 bases; unmatched junction nucleotides: 5. CDR3 size: 14 residues. The CDR3 is CASSFRTGRTEAFF. CDR3 in DNA: TGTGCCAGCAGCTTTAGGACAGGGAGAACTGAAGCTTTCTTT.

The gene calls are TRBV10-1 and TRBJ1-4, with a weak D call TRBD1 (5 bases). Germline CDR1 reads WNHNN; CDR2 reads SYGVQD (reference sequence). V was shortened by 0 bases and J by 8 bases, with 10 bases between the two germline ends. The CDR3 sequence is 14 residues long. CDR3 residues: CASSESGAGEKLFF. CDR3 coding DNA: TGCGCCAGCAGTGAGTCAGGGGCCGGGGAAAAACTGTTTTTT.

This clone occurred once. This chain joins TRBV19 and TRBJ2-1; 7 bases are a match to TRBD2. The CDR3 spans 14 residues. Germline CDR1 reads LNHDA; CDR2 reads SQIVND (reference sequence). The J segment lost 2 bases and the V segment lost 6 bases, leaving 4 bases of the junction unmatched. CDR3 sequence reads: CASRRSGAYNEQFF. The DNA for the CDR3 is TGTGCCAGTAGGAGAAGCGGGGCCTACAATGAGCAGTTCTTC.

The chain recombines TRBV7-9 with TRBJ1-1; D possibly corresponds to TRBD1 (5 bases). The V and J ends lost 2 bases and 0 bases respectively, with 16 bases between them. Per the germline V gene, CDR1 is SEHNR and CDR2 is FQNEAQ (reference sequence). The CDR3 is made up of 17 amino acids. The CDR3 region has the DNA TGTGCCAGCAGCTTAAATCCATCCGGGGGGATGAACACTGAAGCTTTCTTT. Residues: CASSLNPSGGMNTEAFF.

The chain joins TRBV15 to TRBJ1-4, with D perhaps matching TRBD1 (5 bases). The V gene's germline CDR1 is LNHNV and CDR2 YYDKDF (reference sequence). The CDR3 length is 14 residues. Trimming pared 0 bases from V and 8 bases from J, leaving 10 bases between. The CDR3 is CATSRDLGGEKLFF. The CDR3 nucleotides read TGTGCCACCAGCAGAGATTTGGGGGGAGAAAAACTGTTTTTT.

The V and J genes are TRBV12-5 and TRBJ1-2; D is unclear. The germline V and J ends were trimmed by 6 bases and 8 bases, with 10 bases remaining between them. CDR3 length: 11 amino acids. Looked up from germline, CDR1 is LGHNT and CDR2 is FRNRAP. Here the CDR3 DNA reads TGTGCTAGTGGCCACGGTTTGGGCTACACCTTC. Translating gives CASGHGLGYTF.

The J gene is TRBJ1-2, the V gene TRBV3-1 (or the pseudogene TRBV3-2); weak D call: TRBD1 (6 bases). Germline V CDR1 and CDR2: LGHDT, YNNKEL (reference sequence). The V end lost 0 bases, the J end lost 4 bases, and 9 bases lay between the germline ends. The CDR3 is 14 residues long. CDR3 residues: CASSQDTGTYGYTF. CDR3 DNA sequence: TGTGCCAGCAGCCAAGACACAGGGACCTATGGCTACACCTTC.

The gene calls are TRBV5-1 and TRBJ2-7; perhaps TRBD1 as D (5 bases). Germline CDR1 is SGHRS and CDR2 is YFSETQ. This CDR3 is 13 amino acids long. Trimming took 4 bases from V and 3 from J, leaving 11 bases between them. The DNA for the CDR3 is TGCGCCAGCAGCCCAGGGTACCTCTACGAGCAGTACTTC. It encodes CASSPGYLYEQYF.